Listed below are T cell receptor beta chains from one sample, sequenced in a study of post-analysis software for immune sequencing data. Via MiXCR, TCRdb re-called the PCR reads, giving one row per CDR3 protein. Here the sample spans fewer than 700,000 distinct CDR3 sequences, roughly 47% being singletons. The sample comprised blood. These receptors were taken from a girl between 5 and 17 years old with multiple sclerosis. Each CDR3 is given with its conserved first and last residue. A D gene is named only where the DNA matches it firmly. For some rows the clone size is stated as once, few or many, or as a class when expanded; others skip it.

TRBV6-5	-	TRBJ1-4	-	TGTGCCAGCAGTCAAGCGGGAGGTAGAAGAAAACTGTTTTTT	CASSQAGGRRKLFF
TRBV12-3/TRBV12-4	-	TRBJ1-2	-	TGTGCCAGCAGACCGTCCAACCTCGATGGCTACACCTTC	CASRPSNLDGYTF
TRBV20-1	TRBD1	TRBJ2-1	-	TGCAGTGCTAGAGATACAGGGGCCAATGAGCAGTTCTTC	CSARDTGANEQFF
TRBV6-5	TRBD1	TRBJ1-2	-	TGTGCCAGCTGTACAGGGGGCAGCTATGGCTACACCTTC	CASCTGGSYGYTF
TRBV5-1	-	TRBJ2-3	-	TGCGCCGGCAGCTTGGGGACAGATACGCAGTATTTT	CAGSLGTDTQYF
TRBV12-3/TRBV12-4	-	TRBJ2-3	-	TGTGCCAGCAGTTTAGGATGGAGCACAGATACGCAGTATTTT	CASSLGWSTDTQYF
TRBV10-3	TRBD2	TRBJ2-7	-	TGTGCCACCCAATTAGCGGGAGTCTACAATGAGCAGTACTTC	CATQLAGVYNEQYF
TRBV20-1	-	TRBJ2-7	-	TGCAGTGCTAGAGGACAGGTTGACTACGAGCAGTACTTC	CSARGQVDYEQYF
TRBV5-1	-	TRBJ1-6	-	TGCGCCAGCAGCTTGTCTGGGGTTCTGGATTCACCCCTCCACTTT	CASSLSGVLDSPLHF
TRBV4-1	-	TRBJ1-2	few	TGCGCCAGCAGCCAAGAGTGCCAGGGAGACTATGGCTACACCTTC	CASSQECQGDYGYTF
TRBV10-2	TRBD1	TRBJ2-7	-	TGCGCCAGCAGATCCGGGACAGGTGGAAACGAGCAGTACTTC	CASRSGTGGNEQYF
TRBV12-5	TRBD1	TRBJ1-5	few	TGTGCTAGTGGTTTGGTCATAAACCCGGACAGGGGCAATCAGCCCCAGCATTTT	CASGLVINPDRGNQPQHF
TRBV12-3/TRBV12-4	-	TRBJ2-3	few	TGTGCCAGCAGTCGGACGTCCACAGATACGCAGTATTTT	CASSRTSTDTQYF
TRBV7-9	TRBD1	TRBJ2-1	-	TGTGCCAGCAGCAATCTAGGGACAGGACCTCATGAGACCCAGTTCTTC	CASSNLGTGPHETQFF
TRBV27	-	TRBJ1-5	once	TGTGCCAGCAGTCCAAAGGTACTTAATAGCAATCAGCCCCAGCATTTT	CASSPKVLNSNQPQHF
TRBV12-5	-	TRBJ2-1	-	TGTGCTAGTGGACCTTATAGCAATGAGCAGTTCTTC	CASGPYSNEQFF
TRBV20-1	TRBD2	TRBJ2-4	few	TGCAGTGCTAGAGATCGGGGGGGCAAAAACATTCAGTACTTC	CSARDRGGKNIQYF
TRBV5-6	TRBD2	TRBJ2-7	few	TGTGCCAGCAGCTCGAGGTGGCTAGCGGTCTCCTACGAGCAGTACTTC	CASSSRWLAVSYEQYF
TRBV12-3/TRBV12-4	TRBD1	TRBJ1-2	-	TGTGCCAGCAGAGGGACAGGGAATCTCGGCTACACCTTC	CASRGTGNLGYTF
TRBV5-1	-	TRBJ2-7	few	TGCGCCAGCGGGGCGGCAGGCGGCGAGCAGTACTTC	CASGAAGGEQYF
TRBV7-2	-	TRBJ2-7	-	TGTGCCAGCAGCTTGGGGGACCAGATTTACGAGCAGTACTTC	CASSLGDQIYEQYF
TRBV12-3/TRBV12-4	-	TRBJ2-1	-	TGTGCCAGCTGCCCGTCGCGACGGCTTTACAATGAGCAGTTCTTC	CASCPSRRLYNEQFF
TRBV12-3/TRBV12-4	-	TRBJ1-3	-	TGTGCCAGCAGCAGTTCTCAAACTGGAAACACCATATATTTT	CASSSSQTGNTIYF
TRBV5-1	-	TRBJ2-1	-	TGCGCCAGCAGCTCCTCCCGGGACGCCGCCGCTCTGGTGAATGAGCAGTTCTTC	CASSSSRDAAALVNEQFF
TRBV7-9	-	TRBJ2-7	-	TGTGCCAGCAGCCTCCCTGACAATGACGAGCAGTACTTC	CASSLPDNDEQYF
TRBV12-3/TRBV12-4	-	TRBJ1-2	-	TGTGCCAGCAGCCCCAGGGGCCTGTGGGGCTACACCTTC	CASSPRGLWGYTF
TRBV20-1	-	TRBJ2-1	-	TGCAGTGCTAGACATCTCCAGGGAACGGTCAGGAATGAGCAGTTCTTC	CSARHLQGTVRNEQFF
TRBV6-5	TRBD2	TRBJ2-5	-	TGTGCCAGCAGTCCGGTGGGAGCGGGAGAAGAGACCCAGTACTTC	CASSPVGAGEETQYF
TRBV20-1	-	TRBJ2-3	-	TGCAGTGCTAGCCAACCCCGCGGTTTAACGGATACGCAGTATTTT	CSASQPRGLTDTQYF
TRBV5-5	TRBD1	TRBJ1-1	-	TGTGCCAGCAGCTTGACAGGGGATACTGAAGCTTTCTTT	CASSLTGDTEAFF
TRBV7-2	TRBD2	TRBJ2-5	-	TGTGCCAGCAGATCACCGGGCGCTAGCGGGCTCTACAATGAGCAGTACTTC	CASRSPGASGLYNEQYF
TRBV12-3/TRBV12-4	-	TRBJ2-3	-	TGTGCCAGCAGCCCCACCTGGGATACGCAGTATTTT	CASSPTWDTQYF
TRBV24-1	-	TRBJ2-5	-	TGTGCCACCAGTGATACCACAGCTCAAGAGACCCAGTACTTC	CATSDTTAQETQYF
TRBV6-5	-	TRBJ2-7	few	TGTGCCAGCAGTCCGACCGGGACGGACCGATCCGAGCAGTACTTC	CASSPTGTDRSEQYF
TRBV28	-	TRBJ2-2	-	TGTGCCAGCAGGCCCAGGGACACCGGGGAGCTGTTTTTT	CASRPRDTGELFF
TRBV24-1	-	TRBJ2-7	-	TGTGCCACCAGCCCTGGGGGGAGAGGATCCTACGAGCAGTACTTC	CATSPGGRGSYEQYF
TRBV7-9	-	TRBJ2-7	-	TGTGCCAGCGGAGGTGGGCGATCCTACGAGCAGTACTTC	CASGGGRSYEQYF
TRBV14	TRBD1	TRBJ1-4	-	TGTGCCAGCAGCCATAACAGGGGAGCAAAACTGTTTTTT	CASSHNRGAKLFF
TRBV3-1	-	TRBJ2-5	few	TGTGCCAGCAGCCAAGATGAGAATAGAGGGGAGACCCAGTACTTC	CASSQDENRGETQYF
TRBV6-5	-	TRBJ1-1	-	TGTGCCAGCAGTTACGCGGGGGGCTCAAGGACTGAAGCTTTCTTT	CASSYAGGSRTEAFF
TRBV20-1	TRBD2	TRBJ2-3	-	TGCAGTGCTAGAGATCTAGGACTAGCGGGAGGGTATGCAGATACGCAGTATTTT	CSARDLGLAGGYADTQYF
TRBV20-1	-	TRBJ2-1	-	TGCAGTGCACGTGGACGGGCGAACAATGAGCAGTTCTTC	CSARGRANNEQFF
TRBV7-9	TRBD1	TRBJ1-1	few	TGTGCCAGCAGCGCCAGGACAGGGAATGAAGCTTTCTTT	CASSARTGNEAFF
TRBV2	TRBD2	TRBJ2-1	-	TGTGCCAGTTGGGAGCGGGAGGGCTCCTACAATGAGCAGTTCTTC	CASWEREGSYNEQFF
TRBV5-6	-	TRBJ2-1	few	TGTGCCAGCAGCTTGAGGACCAGGAATGAGCAGTTCTTC	CASSLRTRNEQFF
TRBV7-3	-	TRBJ2-7	-	TGTGCCAGCAGCTTAAACCTTGGCTACGAGCAGTACTTC	CASSLNLGYEQYF
TRBV9	TRBD1	TRBJ1-6	-	TGTGCCAGCAGCGAGGAGACAGGGCATAATTCACCCCTCCACTTT	CASSEETGHNSPLHF
TRBV5-1	TRBD2	TRBJ2-1	-	TGCGCCAGCAGCGCGACTAGCCGGAATGAGCAGTTCTTC	CASSATSRNEQFF